Only a few counts were recorded for the clone carrying this TCR beta chain. Antigen: not known. These data originate in a study of shared clonotypes between healthy human individuals. Study conclusions and caveats: Clonotypes which were not shared had lower generation probabilities than clonotypes that all four donors shared.

The authors' processing: With immunoSEQ giving junction-only sequences and no quality scores, filtering differed. Clones were read by immunoSEQ multiplex PCR, and TCRdb kept only the in-frame ones, dropping some. V, J and clone size reflect that table, while D and trimming were determined from the DNA. The sample yields about 960,000 clones, about 80% seen once. Recent vaccinations or acute infections were absent in the healthy HIV-negative adult donors. This receptor was taken from a young man in good health. Sequencing was done on a sample of memory CD4+ T cells sorted from blood. Subset defined: CD45RA-negative fraction.

CDR3 residues: CASSDSPDTEAFF. As DNA, the CDR3 is TGCGCCAGCAGCGACAGTCCTGACACTGAAGCTTTCTTT. V is TRBV5-1 and J is TRBJ1-1, with D perhaps TRBD1 (5 bases). This CDR3 is 13 amino acids long. Germline CDR1 is SGHRS and CDR2 is YFSETQ. The ends were cut back, 4 bases at V and 3 bases at J, with 10 bases in the middle.